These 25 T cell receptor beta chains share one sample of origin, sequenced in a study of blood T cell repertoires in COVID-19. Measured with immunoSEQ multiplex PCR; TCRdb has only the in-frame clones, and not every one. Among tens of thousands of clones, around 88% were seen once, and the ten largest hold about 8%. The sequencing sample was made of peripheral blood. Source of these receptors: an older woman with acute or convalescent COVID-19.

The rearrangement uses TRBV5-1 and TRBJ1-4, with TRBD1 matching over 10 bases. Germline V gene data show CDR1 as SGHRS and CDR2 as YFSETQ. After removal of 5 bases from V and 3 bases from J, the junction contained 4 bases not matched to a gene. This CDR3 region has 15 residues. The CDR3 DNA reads TGCGCCAGCAGACTCGGACAGGGGGCTAATGAAAAACTGTTTTTT. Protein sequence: CASRLGQGANEKLFF.

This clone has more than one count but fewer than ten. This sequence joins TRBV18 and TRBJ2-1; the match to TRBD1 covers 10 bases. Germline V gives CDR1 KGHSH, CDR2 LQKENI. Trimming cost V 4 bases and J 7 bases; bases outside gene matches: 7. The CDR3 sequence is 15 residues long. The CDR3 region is CASSRPTGGKNEQFF. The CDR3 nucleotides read TGTGCCAGCTCACGGCCGACAGGGGGCAAAAATGAGCAGTTCTTC.

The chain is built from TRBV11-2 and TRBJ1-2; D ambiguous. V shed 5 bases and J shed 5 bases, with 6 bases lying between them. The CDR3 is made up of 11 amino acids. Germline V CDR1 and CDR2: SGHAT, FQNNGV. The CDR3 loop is CASSLRYGYTF. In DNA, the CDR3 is TGTGCCAGCAGCCTCCGGTATGGCTACACCTTC.

Here the CDR3 reads CASNRKFGYEQYF. Here the CDR3 DNA reads TGTGCCAGCAATCGAAAATTCGGGTACGAGCAGTACTTC. The chain uses TRBV12-3 or TRBV12-4 and TRBJ2-7; no definite D call. V shed 7 bases and J shed 4 bases, with 14 bases lying between them. CDR3 length equals 13 residues.

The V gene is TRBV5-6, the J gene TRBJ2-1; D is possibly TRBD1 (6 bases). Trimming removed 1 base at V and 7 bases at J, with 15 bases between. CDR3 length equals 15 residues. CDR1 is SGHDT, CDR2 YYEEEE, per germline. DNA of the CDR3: TGTGCCAGCAGCTTGTTTAACAGGGTGGGAAATGAGCAGTTCTTC. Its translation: CASSLFNRVGNEQFF.

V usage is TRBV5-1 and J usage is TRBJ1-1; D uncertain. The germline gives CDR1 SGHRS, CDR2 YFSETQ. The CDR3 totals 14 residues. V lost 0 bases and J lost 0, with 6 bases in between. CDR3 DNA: TGCGCCAGCAGCTTGGCCCAGGTGAACACTGAAGCTTTCTTT. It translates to CASSLAQVNTEAFF.

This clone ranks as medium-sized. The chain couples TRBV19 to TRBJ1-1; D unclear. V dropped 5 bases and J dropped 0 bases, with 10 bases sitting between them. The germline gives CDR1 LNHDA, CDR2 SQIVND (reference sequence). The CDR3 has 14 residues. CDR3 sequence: CASSPIALNTEAFF. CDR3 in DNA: TGTGCCAGTAGTCCTATTGCGCTGAACACTGAAGCTTTCTTT. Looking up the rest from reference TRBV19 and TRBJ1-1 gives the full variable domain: DGGITQSPKYLFRKEGQNVTLSCEQNLNHDAMYWYRQDPGQGLRLIYYSQIVNDFQKGDIAEGYSVSREKKESFPLTVTSAQKNPTAFYLCASSPIALNTEAFFGQGTRLTVV.

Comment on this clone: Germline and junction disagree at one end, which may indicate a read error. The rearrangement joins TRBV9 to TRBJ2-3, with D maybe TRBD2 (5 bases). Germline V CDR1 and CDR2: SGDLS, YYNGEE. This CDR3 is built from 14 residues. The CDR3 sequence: CANSVRSSPDTQYF. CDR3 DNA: TGTGCCAACAGCGTTAGGTCTAGCCCAGATACGCAGTATTTT.

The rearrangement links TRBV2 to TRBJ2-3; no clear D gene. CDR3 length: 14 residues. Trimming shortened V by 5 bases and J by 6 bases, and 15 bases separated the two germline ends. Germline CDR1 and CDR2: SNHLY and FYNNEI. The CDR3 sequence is CASSLLAKSDTQYF. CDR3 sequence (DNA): TGTGCCAGCAGTCTGTTGGCAAAAAGTGATACGCAGTATTTT.

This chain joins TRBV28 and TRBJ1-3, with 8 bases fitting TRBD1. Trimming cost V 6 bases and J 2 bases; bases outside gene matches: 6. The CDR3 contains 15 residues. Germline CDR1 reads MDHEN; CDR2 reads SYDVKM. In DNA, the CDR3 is TGTGCCAGCAGACAGGGGGGAGTCGCTGGAAACACCATATATTTT. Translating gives CASRQGGVAGNTIYF.

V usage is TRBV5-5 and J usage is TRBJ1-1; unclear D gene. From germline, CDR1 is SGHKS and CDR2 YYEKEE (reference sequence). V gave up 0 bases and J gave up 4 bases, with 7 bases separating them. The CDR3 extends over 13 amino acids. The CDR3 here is CASSLVMATEAFF. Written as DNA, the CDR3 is TGTGCCAGCAGCTTGGTTATGGCCACTGAAGCTTTCTTT. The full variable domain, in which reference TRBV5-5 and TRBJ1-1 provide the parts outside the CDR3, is DAGVTQSPTHLIKTRGQQVTLRCSPISGHKSVSWYQQVLGQGPQFIFQYYEKEERGRGNFPDRFSARQFPNYSSELNVNALLLGDSALYLCASSLVMATEAFFGQGTRLTVV.

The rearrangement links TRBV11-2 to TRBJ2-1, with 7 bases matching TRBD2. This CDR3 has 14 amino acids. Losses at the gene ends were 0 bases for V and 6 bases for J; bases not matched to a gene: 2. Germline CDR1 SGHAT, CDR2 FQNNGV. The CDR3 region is CASSLDRGVNEQFF. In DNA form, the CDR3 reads TGTGCCAGCAGCTTAGATCGGGGGGTCAATGAGCAGTTCTTC.

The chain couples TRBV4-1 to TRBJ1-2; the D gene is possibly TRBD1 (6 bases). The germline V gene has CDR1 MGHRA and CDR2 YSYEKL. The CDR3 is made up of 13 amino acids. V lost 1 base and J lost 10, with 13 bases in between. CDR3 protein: CASSQARTAPYTF. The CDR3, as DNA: TGCGCCAGCAGCCAAGCCCGGACAGCCCCCTACACCTTC.

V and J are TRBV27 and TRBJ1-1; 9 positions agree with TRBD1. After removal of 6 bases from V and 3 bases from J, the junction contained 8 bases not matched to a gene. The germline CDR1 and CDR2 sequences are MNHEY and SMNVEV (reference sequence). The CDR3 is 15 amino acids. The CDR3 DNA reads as TGTGCCAGCAGCTCTTTCCGGACAGGGGACACTGAAGCTTTCTTT. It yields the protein CASSSFRTGDTEAFF.

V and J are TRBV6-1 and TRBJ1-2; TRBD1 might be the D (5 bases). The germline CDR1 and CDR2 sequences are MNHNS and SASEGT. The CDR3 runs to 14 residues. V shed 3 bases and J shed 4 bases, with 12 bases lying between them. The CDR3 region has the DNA TGTGCCAGCAGTGAGGGTAGGACACTCTATGGCTACACCTTC. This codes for CASSEGRTLYGYTF.

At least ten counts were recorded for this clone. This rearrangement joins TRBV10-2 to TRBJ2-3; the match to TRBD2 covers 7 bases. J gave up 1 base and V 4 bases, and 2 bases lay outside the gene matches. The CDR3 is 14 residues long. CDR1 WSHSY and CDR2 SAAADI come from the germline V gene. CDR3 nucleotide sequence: TGCGCCAGCAGTGTCGCGGGGGGCACAGATACGCAGTATTTT. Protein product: CASSVAGGTDTQYF.

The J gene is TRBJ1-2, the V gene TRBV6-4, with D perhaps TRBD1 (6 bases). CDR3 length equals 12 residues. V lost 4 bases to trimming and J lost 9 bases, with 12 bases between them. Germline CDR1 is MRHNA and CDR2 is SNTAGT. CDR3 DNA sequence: TGTGCCAGCAGTGGGGACACAGGGAGCTACACCTTC. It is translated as CASSGDTGSYTF.

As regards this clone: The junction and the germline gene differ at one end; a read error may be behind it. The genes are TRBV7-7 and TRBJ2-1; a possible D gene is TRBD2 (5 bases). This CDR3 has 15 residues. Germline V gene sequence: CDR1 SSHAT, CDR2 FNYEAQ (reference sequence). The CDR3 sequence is CASSPAGVGPGEQFF. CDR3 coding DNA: TGTGCTAGCAGCCCCGCCGGGGTAGGACCTGGGGAGCAGTTCTTC.

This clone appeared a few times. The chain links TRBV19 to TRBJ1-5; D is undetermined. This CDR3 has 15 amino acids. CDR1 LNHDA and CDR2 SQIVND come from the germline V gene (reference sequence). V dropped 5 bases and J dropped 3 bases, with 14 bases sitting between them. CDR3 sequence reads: CASSLAWQANQPQHF. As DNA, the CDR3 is TGTGCCAGTAGTCTCGCTTGGCAGGCCAATCAGCCCCAGCATTTT.

The CDR3 is CAWSDRDRVTEAFF. The CDR3 DNA sequence: TGTGCCTGGAGTGACCGGGACAGGGTCACTGAAGCTTTCTTT. This chain uses TRBV30 with TRBJ1-1; TRBD1 matches at 9 bases. Germline CDR1 GTSNPN, CDR2 SVGIG (reference sequence). This CDR3 comprises 14 residues. V lost 1 base to trimming and J lost 4 bases; unmatched junction nucleotides: 4.

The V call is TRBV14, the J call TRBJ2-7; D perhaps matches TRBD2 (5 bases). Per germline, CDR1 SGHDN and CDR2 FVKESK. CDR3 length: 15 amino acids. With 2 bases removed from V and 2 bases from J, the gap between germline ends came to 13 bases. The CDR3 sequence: CASSQSLAEAYEQYF. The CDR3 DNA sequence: TGTGCCAGCAGCCAATCTCTAGCCGAGGCCTACGAGCAGTACTTC.

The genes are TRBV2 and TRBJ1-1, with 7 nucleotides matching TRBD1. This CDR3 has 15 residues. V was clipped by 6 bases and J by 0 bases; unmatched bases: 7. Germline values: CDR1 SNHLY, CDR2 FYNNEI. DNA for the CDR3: TGTGCCAGCAGCAAAGGACAGGTTTTGAACACTGAAGCTTTCTTT. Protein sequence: CASSKGQVLNTEAFF.

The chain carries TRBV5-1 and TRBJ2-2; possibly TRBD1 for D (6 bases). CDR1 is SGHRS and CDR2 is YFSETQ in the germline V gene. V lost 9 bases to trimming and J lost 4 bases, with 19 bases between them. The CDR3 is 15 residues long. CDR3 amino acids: CATQLGGRVTGELFF. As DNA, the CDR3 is TGCGCCACCCAGCTTGGGGGCAGGGTCACCGGGGAGCTGTTTTTT.

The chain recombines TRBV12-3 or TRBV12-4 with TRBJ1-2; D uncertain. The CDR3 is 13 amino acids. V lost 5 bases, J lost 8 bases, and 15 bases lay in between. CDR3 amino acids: CASSSGPQGGYTF. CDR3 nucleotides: TGTGCCAGCAGTAGCGGGCCCCAAGGAGGCTACACCTTC.

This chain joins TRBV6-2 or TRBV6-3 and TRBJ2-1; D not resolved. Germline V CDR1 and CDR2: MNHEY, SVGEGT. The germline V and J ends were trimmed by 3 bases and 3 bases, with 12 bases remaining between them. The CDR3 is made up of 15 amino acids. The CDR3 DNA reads TGTGCCAGCAGTTATGGTGCTAGTGGCTACAATGAGCAGTTCTTC. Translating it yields CASSYGASGYNEQFF.